This passage covers 5 T cell receptor beta chains from one sample sequenced in a study of cytomegalovirus exposure and HLA in healthy donors. It was with 60 Vbeta and 13 Jbeta primers that the PCR ran. The method was immunoSEQ multiplex PCR; TCRdb's version includes in-frame clones alone and lacks a portion of them. This repertoire shows tens of thousands of clones, roughly four fifths found once; its top ten account for less than 4.5%. The source material was PBMCs. The receptors derive from a man in his forties or fifties in good health and CMV-seronegative.

This clone occurred once. The chain employs TRBV15 and TRBJ2-3, with TRBD1 as a possible D gene (5 bases). Germline assignment: CDR1 LNHNV and CDR2 YYDKDF (reference sequence). Deletions cut 1 base from V and 4 bases from J, with 15 bases between. CDR3 length: 16 amino acids. The CDR3 nucleotides are TGTGCCACCAGCAGAGCGATCGGTCAGGGTTCAGATACGCAGTATTTT. Its translation is CATSRAIGQGSDTQYF.

The chain carries TRBV28 and TRBJ2-7; D perhaps matches TRBD2 (6 bases). Trimming removed 4 bases from V and 0 bases from J, with 16 bases in between. From germline, CDR1 is MDHEN and CDR2 SYDVKM. The CDR3 is made up of 16 amino acids. The CDR3 reads CASSSGPAGSSYEQYF. The DNA for the CDR3 is TGTGCCAGCAGTTCAGGTCCGGCGGGGAGCTCCTACGAGCAGTACTTC. The full variable domain, its missing parts supplied by reference TRBV28 and TRBJ2-7, is DVKVTQSSRYLVKRTGEKVFLECVQDMDHENMFWYRQDPGLGLRLIYFSYDVKMKEKGDIPEGYSVSREKKERFSLILESASTNQTSMYLCASSSGPAGSSYEQYFGPGTRLTVT.

The chain recombines TRBV7-8 with TRBJ2-5; D unclear. The last part of the DNA fits TRBJ2-7 better; the J call may be wrong. Germline assignment: CDR1 SGHVS and CDR2 FQNEAQ. The CDR3 is 13 residues long. In nucleotides, the CDR3 is TGTGCCAGCAGCCGAGACAAGACCTACGAGCAGTACTTC. Translated: CASSRDKTYEQYF.

CDR3 sequence: CASSSRSGSTDTQYF. CDR3 coding DNA: TGTGCCAGCAGCTCCCGTAGCGGTAGCACAGATACGCAGTATTTT. This rearrangement joins TRBV7-2 to TRBJ2-3; TRBD2 might be the D (6 bases). The length of the CDR3 is 15 residues. Looked up from germline, CDR1 is SGHTA and CDR2 is FQGNSA. Trimming removed 4 bases at V and 0 bases at J, with 11 bases between.

The CDR3 loop reads CASSLKGTSGNNEQFF. The CDR3 nucleotides read TGTGCCAGCAGCTTAAAAGGGACTAGCGGTAACAATGAGCAGTTCTTC. V gene TRBV7-2 combines with J gene TRBJ2-1, with 11 bases fitting TRBD2. Per germline, CDR1 SGHTA and CDR2 FQGNSA. The CDR3 is made up of 16 amino acids. V trimming: 2 bases; J trimming: 5 bases; junction bases outside the gene matches: 5.